These T cell receptor beta chains were read from a single sample in a study of regulatory T cells in long-lasting Graves disease. TCRdb itself ran the multiplex PCR reads through MiXCR, one entry per CDR3 protein. In the table there are some 330,000 distinct CDR3 sequences, 12% of which are singletons. This sample was also put to use in a study of T cells in Graves' hyperthyroidism and ophthalmopathy.

Sequencing used peripheral blood mononuclear cells (PBMCs), obtained at new diagnosis, from a patient treated with antithyroid drugs. Receptors originate from a woman between 18 and 30 years old with Graves disease. Each CDR3 is given with its conserved first and last residue. Each record gives: CDR3 length, V gene, D gene, clone size, J gene, CDR3 protein, CDR3 DNA. The D gene is left open where the match is weak. For some rows the clone size is stated as once, few or many, or as a class when expanded; others skip it.

>15|TRBV2|NA|many|TRBJ1-5
CASSEDGGGNQPQHF
TGTGCCAGCAGTGAAGACGGGGGCGGCAATCAGCCCCAGCATTTT
>12|TRBV2|NA|many|TRBJ1-5
CASSVVDQPQHF
TGTGCCAGCAGTGTCGTGGATCAGCCCCAGCATTTT
>8|TRBV25-1|NA|NA|TRBJ1-1
CASLRTFF
TGTGCCAGCTTGAGAACTTTCTTT
>16|TRBV27|TRBD2|few|TRBJ2-3
CASSPELAGGWDTQYF
TGTGCCAGCAGTCCCGAACTAGCGGGGGGATGGGATACGCAGTATTTT
>14|TRBV2|NA|many|TRBJ1-5
CASKGIYSNQPQHF
TGTGCCAGCAAGGGCATCTATAGCAATCAGCCCCAGCATTTT
>13|TRBV5-1|NA|many|TRBJ2-5
CASSRQSEETQYF
TGCGCCAGCAGCCGGCAGTCGGAAGAGACCCAGTACTTC
>14|TRBV2|NA|many|TRBJ1-5
CASSGQGIWQPQHF
TGTGCCAGCAGTGGTCAGGGGATTTGGCAGCCCCAGCATTTT
>16|TRBV12-3/TRBV12-4|NA|many|TRBJ2-5
CASSLERPGLGETQYF
TGTGCCAGCAGTTTGGAACGACCGGGTCTGGGTGAGACCCAGTACTTC
>14|TRBV18|NA|many|TRBJ1-2
CASSPGTEGHGYTF
TGTGCCAGCTCACCAGGGACGGAGGGCCATGGCTACACCTTC
>15|TRBV7-9|NA|many|TRBJ2-1
CASSPHTSSYNEQFF
TGTGCCAGCAGTCCCCACACTTCCAGTTACAATGAGCAGTTCTTC
>16|TRBV5-1|NA|many|TRBJ1-1
CASSLEPARANTEAFF
TGCGCCAGCAGCTTGGAGCCCGCCAGGGCCAACACTGAAGCTTTCTTT
>15|TRBV7-9|TRBD1|NA|TRBJ1-3
CASSVDRVVWSTIYF
TGTGCCAGCAGTGTAGACAGGGTTGTCTGGAGCACCATATATTTT
>15|TRBV28|NA|NA|TRBJ1-1
CASRLREAGAAEAFF
TGTGCCAGCAGGCTACGTGAGGCAGGGGCCGCTGAAGCTTTCTTT
>17|TRBV4-3|NA|few|TRBJ1-3
CASSQEYGAFSGNTIYF
TGCGCCAGCAGCCAAGAGTATGGGGCCTTCTCTGGAAACACCATATATTTT
>16|TRBV11-2|TRBD2|many|TRBJ2-1
CASSLEGTSGYNEQFF
TGTGCCAGCAGCTTAGAGGGGACTAGCGGTTACAATGAGCAGTTCTTC
>14|TRBV7-9|TRBD2|many|TRBJ2-7
CASSQGLSEGEQYF
TGTGCCAGCAGCCAGGGACTATCCGAGGGCGAGCAGTACTTC
>20|TRBV20-1|TRBD2|NA|TRBJ2-7
CSARDFTSGRALSGLYEQYF
TGCAGTGCTAGAGATTTCACTAGCGGGAGGGCCCTCTCTGGTCTGTACGAGCAGTACTTC
>15|TRBV20-1|TRBD1|many|TRBJ2-5
CSAAVRDRGYETQYF
TGCAGTGCCGCGGTCCGAGACAGGGGTTATGAGACCCAGTACTTC
>13|TRBV29-1|NA|NA|TRBJ2-2
CSGGGGGTGELFF
TGCAGCGGAGGGGGAGGCGGGACCGGGGAGCTGTTTTTT
>15|TRBV12-3/TRBV12-4|NA|NA|TRBJ2-5
CASSSGGNPVGAQYF
TGTGCCAGCAGTTCGGGGGGCAACCCGGTCGGGGCCCAGTACTTC
>17|TRBV28|TRBD1|many|TRBJ2-6
CASKTGTGSSGANVLTF
TGTGCCAGCAAAACCGGGACAGGCAGCTCTGGGGCCAACGTCCTGACTTTC
>14|TRBV7-2|NA|few|TRBJ1-1
CASSLEGVSTEAFF
TGTGCCAGCAGCTTAGAGGGGGTTAGCACTGAAGCTTTCTTT
>17|TRBV28|NA|NA|TRBJ2-7
CASSRTLGRRGAVEQYF
TGTGCCAGCAGTCGAACCCTCGGTCGCCGGGGGGCAGTCGAGCAGTACTTC
>16|TRBV2|NA|many|TRBJ2-5
CASSANTGTQKETQYF
TGTGCCAGCAGTGCCAATACCGGGACTCAAAAAGAGACCCAGTACTTC
>14|TRBV11-2|NA|many|TRBJ2-5
CASSSDGPQETQYF
TGTGCCAGCAGCTCTGACGGACCCCAAGAGACCCAGTACTTC
>17|TRBV7-9|TRBD2|few|TRBJ2-1
CASSLNLGLAGGPWQFF
TGTGCCAGCAGCTTAAATCTGGGTCTAGCGGGGGGGCCTTGGCAGTTCTTC
>14|TRBV7-2|NA|many|TRBJ2-1
CASSLMGGGREQFF
TGTGCCAGCAGCTTAATGGGAGGGGGGCGCGAGCAGTTCTTC
>18|TRBV6-5|TRBD1|many|TRBJ1-5
CASSYTWTGRYSNQPQHF
TGTGCCAGCAGTTACACATGGACAGGGAGGTATAGCAATCAGCCCCAGCATTTT
>14|TRBV15|TRBD1|NA|TRBJ2-7
CATMDRGVAYEQYF
TGTGCCACCATGGACAGGGGTGTCGCCTACGAGCAGTACTTC
>13|TRBV7-9|NA|few|TRBJ2-3
CASSTQQGLAQYF
TGTGCCAGCAGCACCCAACAGGGTTTAGCGCAGTATTTT
>16|TRBV19|TRBD1|few|TRBJ1-6
CASSISRDSSNSPLHF
TGTGCCAGTAGTATTTCCCGGGACAGCTCAAATTCACCCCTCCACTTT
>15|TRBV12-3/TRBV12-4|TRBD2|many|TRBJ2-1
CASSFVGRGYNEQFF
TGTGCCAGCAGTTTCGTGGGGCGGGGGTACAATGAGCAGTTCTTC
>20|TRBV28|TRBD1|many|TRBJ2-3
CASSLPGQSVLVASTDTQYF
TGTGCCAGCAGTCTCCCGGGACAGAGTGTTTTGGTGGCTAGCACAGATACGCAGTATTTT
>13|TRBV12-3/TRBV12-4|NA|few|TRBJ1-1
CASSTMQGTEAFF
TGTGCCAGCAGCACGATGCAGGGTACTGAAGCTTTCTTT
>15|TRBV6-5|NA|NA|TRBJ1-6
CASSYGRGGNSPLHF
TGTGCCAGCAGTTACGGGCGGGGGGGAAACTCACCCCTCCACTTT
>15|TRBV27|NA|many|TRBJ1-2
CASSSVSEGAYGYTF
TGTGCCAGCAGTTCCGTAAGTGAAGGAGCCTATGGCTACACCTTC
>14|TRBV7-2|NA|many|TRBJ2-2
CTSSFRGTAGELFF
TGTACCAGCAGCTTCCGTGGAACCGCCGGGGAGCTGTTTTTT
>16|TRBV6-5|NA|few|TRBJ2-5
CASSYPGLSLQETQYF
TGTGCCAGCAGTTATCCCGGACTATCTCTCCAAGAGACCCAGTACTTC
>13|TRBV5-1|NA|many|TRBJ1-2
CASSLVGGSGYTF
TGCGCCAGCAGCTTGGTCGGAGGCAGTGGCTACACCTTC
>14|TRBV20-1|TRBD2|many|TRBJ2-1
CSARFVREGHEQFF
TGCAGTGCTAGATTCGTGCGGGAGGGACATGAGCAGTTCTTC
>17|TRBV2|NA|many|TRBJ2-2
CASSEPGQGLNTGELFF
TGTGCCAGCAGTGAACCAGGACAAGGATTGAACACCGGGGAGCTGTTTTTT
>14|TRBV20-1|NA|few|TRBJ2-1
CSARPARGYNEQFF
TGCAGTGCTAGACCCGCACGAGGATACAATGAGCAGTTCTTC
>13|TRBV6-5|NA|few|TRBJ2-7
CASSYSIRDEQYF
TGTGCCAGCAGTTACTCGATTCGGGACGAGCAGTACTTC
>12|TRBV19|NA|few|TRBJ1-2
CASSPHTYGYTF
TGTGCCAGTAGTCCCCACACGTATGGCTACACCTTC
>20|TRBV29-1|NA|NA|TRBJ2-4
CSVEDLSAPAGKLAKNIQYF
TGCAGCGTTGAAGATCTTAGCGCCCCGGCCGGGAAACTAGCCAAAAACATTCAGTACTTC
>16|TRBV5-1|TRBD1|many|TRBJ2-1
CASSSHQGVSRYEQFF
TGCGCCAGCAGCTCGCATCAGGGGGTTAGCCGCTATGAGCAGTTCTTC
>12|TRBV6-1|NA|many|TRBJ2-3
CASSGVTDTQYF
TGTGCCAGCAGCGGTGTCACAGATACGCAGTATTTT
>13|TRBV20-1|NA|many|TRBJ2-5
CSARVWVQETQYF
TGCAGTGCTAGAGTTTGGGTCCAAGAGACCCAGTACTTC
>15|TRBV28|TRBD1|many|TRBJ1-2
CASSSARQGWNGYTF
TGTGCCAGCAGTTCCGCAAGACAGGGTTGGAATGGCTACACCTTC
>13|TRBV5-1|TRBD1|many|TRBJ1-2
CASRPGQVYGYTF
TGCGCCAGCAGGCCCGGACAGGTCTATGGCTACACCTTC
>14|TRBV20-1|NA|NA|TRBJ2-5
CSAIQPAYQETQYF
TGCAGTGCTATCCAGCCAGCGTACCAAGAGACCCAGTACTTC
>12|TRBV11-2|NA|many|TRBJ2-1
CASSLARYEQFF
TGTGCCAGCAGCTTAGCACGGTATGAGCAGTTCTTC
>17|TRBV6-5|TRBD2|NA|TRBJ2-3
CASSYGTSGGALDTQYF
TGTGCCAGCAGTTACGGGACTAGCGGGGGGGCCCTAGATACGCAGTATTTT
>16|TRBV7-8|NA|many|TRBJ2-2
CASSPPTGTNTGELFF
TGTGCCAGCAGCCCCCCGACGGGGACGAACACCGGGGAGCTGTTTTTT